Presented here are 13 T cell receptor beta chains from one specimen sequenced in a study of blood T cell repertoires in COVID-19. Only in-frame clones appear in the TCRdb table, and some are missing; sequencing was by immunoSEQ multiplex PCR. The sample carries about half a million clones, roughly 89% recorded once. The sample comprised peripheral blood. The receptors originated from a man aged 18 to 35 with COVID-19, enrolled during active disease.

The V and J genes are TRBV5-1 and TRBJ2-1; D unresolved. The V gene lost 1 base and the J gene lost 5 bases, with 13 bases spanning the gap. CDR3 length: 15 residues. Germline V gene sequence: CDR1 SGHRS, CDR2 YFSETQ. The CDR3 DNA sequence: TGCGCCAGCAGCTTGCTGCACACCATCAACAATGAGCAGTTCTTC. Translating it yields CASSLLHTINNEQFF.

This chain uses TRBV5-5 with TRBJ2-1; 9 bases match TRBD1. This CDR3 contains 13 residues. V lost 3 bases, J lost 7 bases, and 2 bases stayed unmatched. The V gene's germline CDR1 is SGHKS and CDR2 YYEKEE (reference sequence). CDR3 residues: CASSWDRVNEQFF. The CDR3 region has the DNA TGTGCCAGCAGCTGGGACAGGGTAAATGAGCAGTTCTTC.

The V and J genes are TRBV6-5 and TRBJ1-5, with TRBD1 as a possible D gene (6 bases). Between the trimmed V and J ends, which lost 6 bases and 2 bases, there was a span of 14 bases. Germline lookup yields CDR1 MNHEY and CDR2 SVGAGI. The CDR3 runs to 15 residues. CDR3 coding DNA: TGTGCCAGCAGACCAGGACAGCGCGGCAATCAGCCCCAGCATTTT. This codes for CASRPGQRGNQPQHF.

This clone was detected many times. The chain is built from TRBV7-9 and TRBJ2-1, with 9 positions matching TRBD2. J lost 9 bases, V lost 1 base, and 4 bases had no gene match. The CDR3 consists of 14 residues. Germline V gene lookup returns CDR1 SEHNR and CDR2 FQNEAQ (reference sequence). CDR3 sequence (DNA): TGTGCCAGCAGCTTAGTGGCGGGAGGGAGTGAGCAGTTCTTC. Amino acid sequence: CASSLVAGGSEQFF.

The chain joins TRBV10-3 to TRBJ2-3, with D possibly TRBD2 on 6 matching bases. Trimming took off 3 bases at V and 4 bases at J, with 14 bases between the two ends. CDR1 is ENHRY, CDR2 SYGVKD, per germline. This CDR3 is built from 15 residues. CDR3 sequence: CAISETGSWADTQYF. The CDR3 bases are TGTGCCATCAGTGAAACCGGGAGTTGGGCAGATACGCAGTATTTT.

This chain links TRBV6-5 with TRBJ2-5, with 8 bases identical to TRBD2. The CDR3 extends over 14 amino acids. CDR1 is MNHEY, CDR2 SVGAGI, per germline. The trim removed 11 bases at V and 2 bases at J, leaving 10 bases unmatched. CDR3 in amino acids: CAGSGGGRQETQYF. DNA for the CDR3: TGTGCCGGGTCCGGGGGGGGGAGACAAGAGACCCAGTACTTC.

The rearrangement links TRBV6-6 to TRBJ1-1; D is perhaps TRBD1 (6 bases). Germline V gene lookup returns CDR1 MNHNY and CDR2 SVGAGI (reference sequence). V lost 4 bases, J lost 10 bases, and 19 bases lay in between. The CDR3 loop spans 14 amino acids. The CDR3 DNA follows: TGTGCCAGCAGTTCGAGAATGGACAGCTCGAGAGCTTTCTTT. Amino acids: CASSSRMDSSRAFF.

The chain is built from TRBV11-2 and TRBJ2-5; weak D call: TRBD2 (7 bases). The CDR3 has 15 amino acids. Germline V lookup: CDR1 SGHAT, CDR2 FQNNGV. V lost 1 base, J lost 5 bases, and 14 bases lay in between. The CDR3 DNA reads TGTGCCAGCAGCTTAGGTTCGGGGGGCTGGGAGACCCAGTACTTC. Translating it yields CASSLGSGGWETQYF. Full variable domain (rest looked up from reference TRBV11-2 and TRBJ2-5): EAGVAQSPRYKIIEKRQSVAFWCNPISGHATLYWYQQILGQGPKLLIQFQNNGVVDDSQLPKDRFSAERLKGVDSTLKIQPAKLEDSAVYLCASSLGSGGWETQYFGPGTRLLVL.

The CDR3 is CASSLGGGDTDTQYF. CDR3 sequence (DNA): TGCGCCAGCAGCTTGGGCGGGGGCGACACAGATACGCAGTATTTT. V gene TRBV5-1 combines with J gene TRBJ2-3, with a possible D match to TRBD2 (7 bases). Germline lookup yields CDR1 SGHRS and CDR2 YFSETQ. CDR3 length equals 15 residues. V lost 0 bases, J lost 2 bases, and 10 bases lay in between.

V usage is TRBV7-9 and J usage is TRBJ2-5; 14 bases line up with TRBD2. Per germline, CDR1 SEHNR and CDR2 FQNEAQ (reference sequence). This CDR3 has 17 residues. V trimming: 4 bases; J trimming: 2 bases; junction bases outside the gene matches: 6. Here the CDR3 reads CASSSTTSGRDQETQYF. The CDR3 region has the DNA TGTGCCAGCAGCTCGACGACTAGCGGGAGGGATCAAGAGACCCAGTACTTC. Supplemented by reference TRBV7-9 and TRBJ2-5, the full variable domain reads DTGVSQNPRHKITKRGQNVTFRCDPISEHNRLYWYRQTLGQGPEFLTYFQNEAQLEKSRLLSDRFSAERPKGSFSTLEIQRTEQGDSAMYLCASSSTTSGRDQETQYFGPGTRLLVL.

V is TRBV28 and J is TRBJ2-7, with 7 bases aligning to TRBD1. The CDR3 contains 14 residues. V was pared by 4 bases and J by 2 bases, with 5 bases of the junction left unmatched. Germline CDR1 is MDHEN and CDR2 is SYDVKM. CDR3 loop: CASSSGTATYEQYF. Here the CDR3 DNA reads TGTGCCAGCAGTTCAGGGACAGCCACCTACGAGCAGTACTTC.

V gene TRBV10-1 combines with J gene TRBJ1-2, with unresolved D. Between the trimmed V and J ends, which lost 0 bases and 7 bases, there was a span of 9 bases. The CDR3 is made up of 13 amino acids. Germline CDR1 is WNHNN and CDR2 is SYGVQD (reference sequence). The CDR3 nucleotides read TGCGCCAGCAGTGAGTCGCTGAATAGTGGCTACACCTTC. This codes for CASSESLNSGYTF.

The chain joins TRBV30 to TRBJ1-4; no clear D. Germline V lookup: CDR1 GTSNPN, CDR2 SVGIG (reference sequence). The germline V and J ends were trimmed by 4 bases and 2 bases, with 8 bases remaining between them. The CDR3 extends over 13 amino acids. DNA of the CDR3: TGTGCCTGGATGATCGGGACTAATGAAAAACTGTTTTTT. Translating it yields CAWMIGTNEKLFF.